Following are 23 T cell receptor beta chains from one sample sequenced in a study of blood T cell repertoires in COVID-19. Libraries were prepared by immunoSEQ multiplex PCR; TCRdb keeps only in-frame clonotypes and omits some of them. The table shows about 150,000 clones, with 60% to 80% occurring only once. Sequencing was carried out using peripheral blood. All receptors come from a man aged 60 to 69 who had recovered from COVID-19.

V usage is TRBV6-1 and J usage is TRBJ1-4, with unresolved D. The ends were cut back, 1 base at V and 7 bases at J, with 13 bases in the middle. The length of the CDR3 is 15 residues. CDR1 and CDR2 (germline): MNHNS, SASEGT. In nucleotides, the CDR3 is TGTGCCAGCAGTGAAGGGCGAGGTGGCAGTGAAAAACTGTTTTTT. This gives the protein CASSEGRGGSEKLFF.

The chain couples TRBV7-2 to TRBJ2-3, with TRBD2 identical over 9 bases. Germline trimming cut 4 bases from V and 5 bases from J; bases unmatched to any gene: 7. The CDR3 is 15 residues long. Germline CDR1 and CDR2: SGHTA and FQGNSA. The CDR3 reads CASSSRLAALDTQYF. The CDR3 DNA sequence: TGTGCCAGCAGCTCCCGACTAGCGGCCCTAGATACGCAGTATTTT.

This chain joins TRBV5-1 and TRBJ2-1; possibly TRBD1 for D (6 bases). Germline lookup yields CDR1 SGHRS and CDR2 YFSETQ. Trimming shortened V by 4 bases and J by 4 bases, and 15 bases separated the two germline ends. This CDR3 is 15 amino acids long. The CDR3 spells CASSLGQQIYNEQFF. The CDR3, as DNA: TGCGCCAGCAGCCTCGGACAGCAGATTTACAATGAGCAGTTCTTC. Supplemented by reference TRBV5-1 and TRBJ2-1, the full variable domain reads KAGVTQTPRYLIKTRGQQVTLSCSPISGHRSVSWYQQTPGQGLQFLFEYFSETQRNKGNFPGRFSGRQFSNSRSEMNVSTLELGDSALYLCASSLGQQIYNEQFFGPGTRLTVL.

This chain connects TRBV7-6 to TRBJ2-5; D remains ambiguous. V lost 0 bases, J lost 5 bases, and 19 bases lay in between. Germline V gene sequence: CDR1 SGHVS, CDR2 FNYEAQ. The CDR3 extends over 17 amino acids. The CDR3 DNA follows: TGTGCCAGCAGCTTAGCGGCCAGAAGCGCTCAGTGGGAGACCCAGTACTTC. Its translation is CASSLAARSAQWETQYF.

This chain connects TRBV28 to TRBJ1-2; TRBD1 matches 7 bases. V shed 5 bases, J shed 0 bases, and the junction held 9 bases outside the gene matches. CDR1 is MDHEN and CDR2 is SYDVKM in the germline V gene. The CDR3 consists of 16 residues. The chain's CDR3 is CASSGGTVRANYGYTF. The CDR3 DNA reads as TGTGCCAGCAGTGGGGGGACAGTCCGAGCTAACTATGGCTACACCTTC.

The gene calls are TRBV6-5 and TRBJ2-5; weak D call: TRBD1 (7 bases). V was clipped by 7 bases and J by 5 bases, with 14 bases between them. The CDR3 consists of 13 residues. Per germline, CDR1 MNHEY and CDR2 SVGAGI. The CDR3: CASTQQGRETQYF. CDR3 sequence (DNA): TGTGCCAGCACCCAACAGGGGAGGGAGACCCAGTACTTC.

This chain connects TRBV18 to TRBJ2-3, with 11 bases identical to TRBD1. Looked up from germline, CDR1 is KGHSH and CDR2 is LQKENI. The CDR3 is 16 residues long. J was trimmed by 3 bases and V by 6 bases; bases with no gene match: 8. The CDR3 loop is CASSPGQGAWTDTQYF. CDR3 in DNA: TGTGCCAGCTCTCCCGGACAGGGGGCCTGGACAGATACGCAGTATTTT.

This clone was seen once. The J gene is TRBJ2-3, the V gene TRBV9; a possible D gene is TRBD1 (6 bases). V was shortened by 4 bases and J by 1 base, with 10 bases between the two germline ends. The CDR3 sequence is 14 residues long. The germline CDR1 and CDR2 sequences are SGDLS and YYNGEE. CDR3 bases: TGTGCCAGCAGCACCCGGACAGGCACAGATACGCAGTATTTT. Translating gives CASSTRTGTDTQYF.

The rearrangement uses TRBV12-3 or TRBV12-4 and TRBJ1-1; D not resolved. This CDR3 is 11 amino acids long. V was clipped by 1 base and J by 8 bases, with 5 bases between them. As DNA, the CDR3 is TGTGCCAGCAGTTTAGTAGCAGAAGCTTTCTTT. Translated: CASSLVAEAFF.

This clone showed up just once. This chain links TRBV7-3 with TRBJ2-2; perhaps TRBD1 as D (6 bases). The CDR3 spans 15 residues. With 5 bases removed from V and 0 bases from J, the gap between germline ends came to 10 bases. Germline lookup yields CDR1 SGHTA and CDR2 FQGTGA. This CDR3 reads CASSRTGSNTGELFF. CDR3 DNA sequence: TGTGCCAGCAGCCGTACAGGGTCGAACACCGGGGAGCTGTTTTTT.

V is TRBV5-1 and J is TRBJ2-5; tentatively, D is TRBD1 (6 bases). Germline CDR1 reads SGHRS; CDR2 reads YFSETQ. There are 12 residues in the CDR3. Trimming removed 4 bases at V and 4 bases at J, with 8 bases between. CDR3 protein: CASSNRVETQYF. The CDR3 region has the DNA TGCGCCAGCAGCAACAGGGTAGAGACCCAGTACTTC. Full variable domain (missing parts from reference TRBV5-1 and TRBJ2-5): KAGVTQTPRYLIKTRGQQVTLSCSPISGHRSVSWYQQTPGQGLQFLFEYFSETQRNKGNFPGRFSGRQFSNSRSEMNVSTLELGDSALYLCASSNRVETQYFGPGTRLLVL.

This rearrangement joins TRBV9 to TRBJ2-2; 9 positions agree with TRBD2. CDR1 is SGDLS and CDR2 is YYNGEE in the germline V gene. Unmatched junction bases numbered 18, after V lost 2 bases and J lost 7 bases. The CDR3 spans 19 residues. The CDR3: CASSVTLGSAGGPYGELFF. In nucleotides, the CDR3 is TGTGCCAGCAGCGTCACCCTAGGCTCTGCGGGGGGGCCTTACGGGGAGCTGTTTTTT.

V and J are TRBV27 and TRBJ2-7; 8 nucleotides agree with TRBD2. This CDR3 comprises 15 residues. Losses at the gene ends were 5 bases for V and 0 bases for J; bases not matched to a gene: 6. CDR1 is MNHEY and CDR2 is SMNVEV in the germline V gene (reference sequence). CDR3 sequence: CASSDRGGSSYEQYF. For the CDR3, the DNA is TGTGCCAGCAGTGACCGGGGGGGGAGCTCCTACGAGCAGTACTTC.

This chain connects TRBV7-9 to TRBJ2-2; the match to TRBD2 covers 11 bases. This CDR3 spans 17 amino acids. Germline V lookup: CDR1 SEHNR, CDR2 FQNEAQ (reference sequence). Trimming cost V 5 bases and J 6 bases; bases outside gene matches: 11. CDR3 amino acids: CASSRTSGRDSAGELFF. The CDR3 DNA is TGTGCCAGCAGCAGAACTAGCGGGAGAGATAGCGCCGGGGAGCTGTTTTTT.

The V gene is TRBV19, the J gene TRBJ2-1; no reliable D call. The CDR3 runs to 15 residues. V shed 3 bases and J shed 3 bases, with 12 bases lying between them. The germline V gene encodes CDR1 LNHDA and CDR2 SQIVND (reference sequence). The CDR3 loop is CASSISSFLYNEQFF. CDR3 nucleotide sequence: TGTGCCAGTAGTATTTCCAGTTTCCTCTACAATGAGCAGTTCTTC.

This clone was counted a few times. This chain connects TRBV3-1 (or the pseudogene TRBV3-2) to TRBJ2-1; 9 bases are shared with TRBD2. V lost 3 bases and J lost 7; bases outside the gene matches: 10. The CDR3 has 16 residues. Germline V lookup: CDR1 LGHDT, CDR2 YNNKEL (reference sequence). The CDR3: CASSQNGGGVVNEQFF. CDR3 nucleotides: TGTGCCAGCAGCCAGAACGGCGGGGGGGTCGTAAATGAGCAGTTCTTC.

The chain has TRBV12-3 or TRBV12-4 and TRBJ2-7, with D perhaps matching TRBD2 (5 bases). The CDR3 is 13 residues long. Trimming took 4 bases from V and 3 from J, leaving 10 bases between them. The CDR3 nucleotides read TGTGCCAGCAGTTCTTACAGCGGCTACGAGCAGTACTTC. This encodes CASSSYSGYEQYF.

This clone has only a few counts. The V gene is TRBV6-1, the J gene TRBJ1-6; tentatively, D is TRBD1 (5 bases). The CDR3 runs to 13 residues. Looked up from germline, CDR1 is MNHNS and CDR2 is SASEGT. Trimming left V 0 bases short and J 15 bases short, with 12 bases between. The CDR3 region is CASSEAGPQGLHF. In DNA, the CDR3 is TGTGCCAGCAGTGAAGCGGGGCCCCAGGGCCTCCACTTT.

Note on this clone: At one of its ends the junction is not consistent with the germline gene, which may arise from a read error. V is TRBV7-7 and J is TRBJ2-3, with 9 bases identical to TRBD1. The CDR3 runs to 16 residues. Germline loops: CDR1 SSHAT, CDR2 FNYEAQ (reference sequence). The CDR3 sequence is CASSLGTGPGTDTQYF. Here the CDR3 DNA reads TGTGCTAGCAGCTTAGGGACAGGGCCGGGCACAGATACGCAGTATTTT. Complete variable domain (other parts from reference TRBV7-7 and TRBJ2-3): GAGVSQSPRYKVTKRGQDVTLRCDPISSHATLYWYQQALGQGPEFLTYFNYEAQPDKSGLPSDRFSAERPEGSISTLTIQRTEQRDSAMYRCASSLGTGPGTDTQYFGPGTRLTVL.

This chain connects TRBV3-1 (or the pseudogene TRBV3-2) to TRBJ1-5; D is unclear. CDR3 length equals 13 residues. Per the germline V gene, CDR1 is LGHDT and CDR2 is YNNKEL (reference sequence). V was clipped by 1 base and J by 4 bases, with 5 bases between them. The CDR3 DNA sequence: TGTGCCAGCAGCCAAGGACTGAATCAGCCCCAGCATTTT. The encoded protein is CASSQGLNQPQHF.

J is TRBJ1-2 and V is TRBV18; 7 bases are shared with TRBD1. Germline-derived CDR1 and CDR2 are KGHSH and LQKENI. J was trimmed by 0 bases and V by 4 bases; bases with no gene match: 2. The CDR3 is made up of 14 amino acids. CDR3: CASSRQGSNYGYTF. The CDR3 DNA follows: TGTGCCAGCTCACGACAGGGTTCTAACTATGGCTACACCTTC.

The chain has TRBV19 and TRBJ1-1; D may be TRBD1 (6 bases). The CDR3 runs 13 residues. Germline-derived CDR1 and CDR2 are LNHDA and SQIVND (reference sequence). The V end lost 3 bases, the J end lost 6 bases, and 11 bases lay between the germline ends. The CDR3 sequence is CASSMARGAEAFF. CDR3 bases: TGTGCCAGTAGTATGGCCAGGGGAGCTGAAGCTTTCTTT.

The CDR3 region has the DNA TGTGCCAGCTCACCCTTTTCGACAGGGAGCGGTGGCTACACCTTC. It yields the protein CASSPFSTGSGGYTF. The chain employs TRBV18 and TRBJ1-2; 7 bases are a match to TRBD1. The germline gives CDR1 KGHSH, CDR2 LQKENI. V was pared by 3 bases and J by 7 bases, with 11 bases of the junction left unmatched. The CDR3 loop spans 15 amino acids.